Following are 21 T cell receptor beta chains from one sample sequenced in a study of shared clonotypes between healthy human individuals. Naive CD8 cells comprised CD45RO-negative, CCR7-positively selected cells, excluding terminally differentiated effector memory CD45RA+ cells. TCRdb keeps only in-frame clones here, not all; method: immunoSEQ multiplex PCR. Among roughly 890,000 clones, almost 95% were seen once, and the ten largest hold less than 25%. The sample was naive CD8+ T cells sorted from blood. All receptors derive from a man in his thirties or forties in good health.

The rearrangement joins TRBV10-3 to TRBJ2-7, with a possible D match to TRBD2 (5 bases). CDR1 is ENHRY, CDR2 SYGVKD, per germline. The CDR3 length is 15 residues. Trimming took 0 bases from V and 6 from J, leaving 15 bases between them. The CDR3 reads CAISESSGIEGEQYF. The CDR3, as DNA: TGTGCCATCAGTGAGTCGAGTGGGATTGAGGGCGAGCAGTACTTC.

V gene TRBV6-1 combines with J gene TRBJ2-7, with unresolved D. This CDR3 has 16 residues. Germline-derived CDR1 and CDR2 are MNHNS and SASEGT. The V and J ends lost 1 base and 0 bases respectively, with 13 bases between them. The CDR3 DNA sequence: TGTGCCAGCAGTGAAGAAGATTCGTCTCCCTCCTACGAGCAGTACTTC. Translated: CASSEEDSSPSYEQYF.

V is TRBV5-8 and J is TRBJ2-7; D is perhaps TRBD1 (6 bases). V was shortened by 0 bases and J by 4 bases, with 14 bases between the two germline ends. This CDR3 is 15 amino acids long. Looked up from germline, CDR1 is SGHTS and CDR2 is YDEGEE. The CDR3 protein is CASSLGTRGLYEQYF. CDR3 nucleotide sequence: TGTGCCAGCAGCTTGGGCACAAGGGGGTTATACGAGCAGTACTTC.

The chain combines TRBV9 with TRBJ1-2, with D perhaps TRBD1 (6 bases). Germline values: CDR1 SGDLS, CDR2 YYNGEE. V was cut by 3 bases and J by 5 bases, with 26 bases left in between. This CDR3 has 18 residues. The CDR3 loop is CASSGVGAKQGQEYGYTF. The DNA of the CDR3 is TGTGCCAGCAGCGGTGTCGGGGCCAAACAGGGACAAGAGTATGGCTACACCTTC.

J is TRBJ2-3 and V is TRBV5-4, with 8 bases fitting TRBD2. The CDR3 length is 17 residues. Trimming cost V 5 bases and J 3 bases; bases outside gene matches: 14. From germline, CDR1 is SGHNT and CDR2 YYREEE (reference sequence). The CDR3 bases are TGTGCCAGCAGTTCCAGCGGGAGTCGATTATTTACAGATACGCAGTATTTT. Protein sequence: CASSSSGSRLFTDTQYF.

The count of this clone is one. The chain links TRBV19 to TRBJ2-1; a weak D match, TRBD2 (5 bases). V was cut by 7 bases and J by 10 bases, with 11 bases left in between. Germline V gene data show CDR1 as LNHDA and CDR2 as SQIVND (reference sequence). This CDR3 is built from 11 residues. The CDR3: CASTSGYEQFF. Here the CDR3 DNA reads TGTGCCAGTACCTCGGGGTACGAGCAGTTCTTC.

The chain combines TRBV19 with TRBJ2-5; D may be TRBD1 or TRBD2 (5 bases each). CDR3 length: 13 residues. CDR1 is LNHDA, CDR2 SQIVND, per germline (reference sequence). Trimming left V 6 bases short and J 5 bases short, with 13 bases between. The DNA for the CDR3 is TGTGCCAGTAGCACTAGTTCAGGGGAGACCCAGTACTTC. Residues: CASSTSSGETQYF.

This chain uses TRBV7-9 with TRBJ2-2; TRBD2 agrees at 15 bases. V lost 1 base, J lost 1 base, and 4 bases stayed unmatched. The CDR3 has 19 residues. Germline-derived CDR1 and CDR2 are SEHNR and FQNEAQ (reference sequence). CDR3 sequence (DNA): TGTGCCAGCAGCTTAGTAGGGACTAGCGGGAGGATGAACACCGGGGAGCTGTTTTTT. Protein sequence: CASSLVGTSGRMNTGELFF.

The count of this clone is one. V usage is TRBV5-1 and J usage is TRBJ2-5; D unresolved. Per the germline V gene, CDR1 is SGHRS and CDR2 is YFSETQ. This CDR3 region has 16 residues. Between the trimmed V and J ends, which lost 0 bases and 1 base, there was a span of 13 bases. In nucleotides, the CDR3 is TGCGCCAGCAGCTTGGCCGAGAGGCGACTCCAAGAGACCCAGTACTTC. Amino acids: CASSLAERRLQETQYF.

This clone occurred once. This rearrangement joins TRBV13 to TRBJ2-7; perhaps TRBD2 as D (5 bases). Germline lookup yields CDR1 PRHDT and CDR2 FYEKMQ (reference sequence). V was trimmed by 4 bases and J by 2 bases, leaving 12 bases between them. This CDR3 spans 14 amino acids. The CDR3: CASSYWERAYEQYF. The CDR3 bases are TGTGCCAGCAGCTACTGGGAGCGTGCCTACGAGCAGTACTTC.

Here the CDR3 reads CASSLTGARSYEQYF. The CDR3 DNA reads as TGCGCCAGCAGCTTGACGGGAGCAAGGTCCTACGAGCAGTACTTC. The gene calls are TRBV5-1 and TRBJ2-7; possible D gene TRBD2, 6 bases. This CDR3 contains 15 residues. Trimming removed 1 base at V and 1 base at J, with 12 bases between. Germline V gives CDR1 SGHRS, CDR2 YFSETQ.

The rearrangement links TRBV25-1 to TRBJ2-7; no reliable D call. The V gene's germline CDR1 is MGHDK and CDR2 SYGVNS. The CDR3 consists of 13 residues. Trimming removed 6 bases from V and 3 bases from J, with 12 bases in between. The CDR3 DNA sequence: TGTGCCAGCAGCCAAAATAGTCTCTACGAGCAGTACTTC. Translating it yields CASSQNSLYEQYF.

In this sample, this clone turned up once. This chain connects TRBV14 to TRBJ2-7; TRBD1 is a possible D gene (6 bases). Trimming cost V 4 bases and J 0 bases, with 13 bases left between them. The CDR3 contains 15 residues. Germline V gives CDR1 SGHDN, CDR2 FVKESK. CDR3 region: CASSLRDTVSYEQYF. The CDR3 region has the DNA TGTGCCAGCAGCCTCCGGGACACTGTCTCCTACGAGCAGTACTTC.

The rearrangement joins TRBV7-4 to TRBJ2-4, with D possibly matching TRBD1 (5 bases). V gave up 5 bases and J gave up 2 bases, with 16 bases separating them. Germline CDR1 reads SGHVT; CDR2 reads SQSDAQ. The CDR3 loop spans 16 amino acids. The CDR3 sequence: CASSPQGLLSKNIQYF. CDR3 DNA sequence: TGTGCCAGCAGCCCCCAGGGTCTTTTATCCAAAAACATTCAGTACTTC.

The V and J genes are TRBV19 and TRBJ2-7, with 11 bases that match TRBD2. This CDR3 is built from 15 residues. The ends lost 9 bases at V and 3 bases at J; junction bases unmatched: 10. Germline V gives CDR1 LNHDA, CDR2 SQIVND (reference sequence). This CDR3 is CASGTAGTSGYEQYF. In DNA form, the CDR3 reads TGTGCCAGCGGGACGGCCGGGACTAGCGGCTACGAGCAGTACTTC.

The V and J genes are TRBV6-5 and TRBJ2-2, with D unresolved. Trimming pared 5 bases from V and 0 bases from J, leaving 10 bases between. Germline V gene data show CDR1 as MNHEY and CDR2 as SVGAGI. CDR3 size: 15 residues. CDR3 in amino acids: CASSPDAANTGELFF. The CDR3, as DNA: TGTGCCAGCAGTCCGGACGCTGCGAACACCGGGGAGCTGTTTTTT.

The chain couples TRBV29-1 to TRBJ2-1; a possible D gene is TRBD1 (5 bases). The CDR3 is 15 residues long. Germline-derived CDR1 and CDR2 are SQVTM and ANQGSEA. Trimming cost V 3 bases and J 8 bases, with 20 bases left between them. The CDR3: CSVDLLEHLRDEQFF. In DNA, the CDR3 is TGCAGCGTTGATCTACTTGAACACCTCAGGGATGAGCAGTTCTTC.

This chain links TRBV7-9 with TRBJ2-2; a weak D match, TRBD2 (6 bases). Trimming cost V 5 bases and J 4 bases, with 17 bases left between them. Germline V CDR1 and CDR2: SEHNR, FQNEAQ (reference sequence). The CDR3 totals 16 residues. The CDR3 sequence: CASSQIGGSRTGELFF. In DNA form, the CDR3 reads TGTGCCAGCAGCCAAATCGGGGGTTCTCGCACCGGGGAGCTGTTTTTT.

V and J are TRBV11-2 and TRBJ2-2; D unclear. The V gene's germline CDR1 is SGHAT and CDR2 FQNNGV. Trimming took off 0 bases at V and 5 bases at J, with 13 bases between the two ends. The CDR3 covers 16 residues. The CDR3, as DNA: TGTGCCAGCAGCTTAGAACCTCGAGTCCCTACCGGGGAGCTGTTTTTT. Translating it yields CASSLEPRVPTGELFF.

The chain combines TRBV19 with TRBJ2-4; D may match TRBD1 or TRBD2 (5 bases each). CDR3 length equals 15 residues. The germline CDR1 and CDR2 sequences are LNHDA and SQIVND (reference sequence). Trimming took 3 bases from V and 1 from J, leaving 10 bases between them. The CDR3 is CASSIAREAKNIQYF. In DNA form, the CDR3 reads TGTGCCAGTAGTATCGCCAGGGAGGCCAAAAACATTCAGTACTTC.

This chain uses TRBV30 with TRBJ1-1; the D gene is possibly TRBD1 (6 bases). The germline gives CDR1 GTSNPN, CDR2 SVGIG (reference sequence). The CDR3 covers 14 residues. Trimming pared 0 bases from V and 4 bases from J, leaving 12 bases between. The CDR3 reads CAWSVLDRPTEAFF. CDR3 sequence (DNA): TGTGCCTGGAGTGTACTCGACAGGCCCACTGAAGCTTTCTTT.